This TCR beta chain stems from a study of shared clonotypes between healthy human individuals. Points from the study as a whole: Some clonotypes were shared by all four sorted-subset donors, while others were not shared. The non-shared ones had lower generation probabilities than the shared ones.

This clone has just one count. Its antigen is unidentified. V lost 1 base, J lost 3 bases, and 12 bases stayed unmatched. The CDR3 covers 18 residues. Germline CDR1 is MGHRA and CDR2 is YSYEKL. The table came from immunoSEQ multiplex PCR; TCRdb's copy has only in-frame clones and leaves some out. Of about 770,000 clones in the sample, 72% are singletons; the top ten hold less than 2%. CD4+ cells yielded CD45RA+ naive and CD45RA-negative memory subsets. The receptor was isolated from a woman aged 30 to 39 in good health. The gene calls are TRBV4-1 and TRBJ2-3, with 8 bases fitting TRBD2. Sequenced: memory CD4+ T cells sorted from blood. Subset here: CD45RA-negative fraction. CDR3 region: CASSQVFSSGSITDTQYF. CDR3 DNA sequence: TGCGCCAGCAGCCAAGTTTTTTCGAGCGGGAGCATAACAGATACGCAGTATTTT.